This T cell receptor (beta chain) was observed in a study of cytomegalovirus exposure and HLA in healthy donors. Notes on the study in general: Per a later analysis, HLA-associated TCR beta chains showed more clonal expansion than other, equally common TCR beta chains.

The primer mix had 60 Vbeta and 13 Jbeta primers. TCRdb keeps only in-frame clones here, not all; method: immunoSEQ multiplex PCR. The table has hundreds of thousands of clones, around 80% seen once; the top ten hold 0.63%. The germline V gene encodes CDR1 SGHRS and CDR2 YFSETQ. V was clipped by 0 bases and J by 3 bases, with 12 bases between them. The length of the CDR3 is 16 residues. This clone has only a few counts. Its target is not known. V gene TRBV5-1 combines with J gene TRBJ1-4; possible D gene TRBD1, 5 bases. This TCR was sampled from a young man in good health and CMV-seronegative. Sequencing was performed on PBMCs. CDR3 DNA sequence: TGCGCCAGCAGCTTGGATGGGGGACTGGCTAATGAAAAACTGTTTTTT. It is translated as CASSLDGGLANEKLFF.